This T cell receptor (beta chain) was profiled in a study of identical twins. Points from the study as a whole: Weaker excess twin sharing was observed in beta out-of-frame sequences. Researchers caution that invariant MAIT and iNKT cells could partly confound zero-insertion analyses.

TCRdb called the 5' RACE reads again in MiXCR, with one record for every CDR3 protein. The sample includes about 480,000 distinct CDR3 sequences, 14% of them seen just once. This clonotype was seen more than once but under ten times. Antigen unknown. The CDR3 spans 12 residues. Germline CDR1 MNHNY, CDR2 SVGAGI (reference sequence). V was cut by 6 bases and J by 2 bases, with 6 bases left in between. Donors uniformly comprised healthy Caucasians. These data were also filed under a second study, of yellow fever vaccine responses in identical twins. That work adds: Reports say the vaccine T cell response in twins looked partly convergent and partly personalized.

The chain is built from TRBV6-6 and TRBJ2-3, with no clear D. The sequence derives from a woman aged 18 to 35 in good health. Sequencing used CD4+ T cells sorted from blood. CDR3: CASRALTDTQYF. CDR3 nucleotides: TGTGCCAGCAGGGCACTCACAGATACGCAGTATTTT.